The 22 T cell receptor beta chains below come from one sample, sequenced in a study of blood T cell repertoires in COVID-19. The assay was immunoSEQ multiplex PCR, and TCRdb's table has in-frame clones only and misses some. The repertoire holds around 90,000 clones, 87% seen once, with roughly 14% in the top ten. Sequenced sample: peripheral blood. The receptors stem from a male donor with acute or convalescent COVID-19.

The J gene is TRBJ1-2, the V gene TRBV4-2, with 9 bases matching TRBD1. The CDR3 has 15 residues. In germline, CDR1 is LGHNA, CDR2 YNFKEQ. The junction had 1 base not matched to a gene; V was cut back by 0 bases and J by 2 bases. The CDR3 DNA is TGTGCCAGCAGCCAAGATGGGACAGGGAACTATGGCTACACCTTC. Protein sequence: CASSQDGTGNYGYTF.

The chain is built from TRBV15 and TRBJ2-3, with D tentatively TRBD1 (6 bases). The CDR3 totals 16 residues. The germline V and J ends were trimmed by 3 bases and 2 bases, with 15 bases remaining between them. Looked up from germline, CDR1 is LNHNV and CDR2 is YYDKDF (reference sequence). CDR3 DNA sequence: TGTGCCACCAGCAGGCCCCGGGACACCGTCACAGATACGCAGTATTTT. Amino acid sequence: CATSRPRDTVTDTQYF.

This clone has just a few counts. The chain joins TRBV5-6 to TRBJ2-1; D is ambiguous. The germline gives CDR1 SGHDT, CDR2 YYEEEE. The CDR3 loop spans 11 amino acids. Trimming removed 4 bases at V and 9 bases at J, with 8 bases between. The CDR3 protein is CASSQSGEQFF. CDR3 DNA sequence: TGTGCCAGCAGCCAGTCTGGTGAGCAGTTCTTC.

J is TRBJ2-2 and V is TRBV19, with 7 bases fitting TRBD1. Losses at the gene ends were 5 bases for V and 6 bases for J; bases not matched to a gene: 3. The CDR3 runs to 13 residues. The germline V gene has CDR1 LNHDA and CDR2 SQIVND (reference sequence). CDR3: CASSWTGPGELFF. The CDR3 bases are TGTGCCAGTAGTTGGACAGGCCCCGGGGAGCTGTTTTTT.

V usage is TRBV5-4 and J usage is TRBJ2-2; 11 positions agree with TRBD2. The germline CDR1 and CDR2 sequences are SGHNT and YYREEE (reference sequence). The CDR3 is 16 residues long. With 5 bases clipped from V and 6 bases from J, the junction kept 9 bases outside the gene matches. The chain's CDR3 is CASSSPSGGPPGELFF. CDR3 bases: TGTGCCAGCAGTAGTCCTAGCGGGGGGCCCCCCGGGGAGCTGTTTTTT.

The chain carries TRBV19 and TRBJ2-3, with TRBD2 as a possible D gene (5 bases). V lost 1 base, J lost 2 bases, and 10 bases lay in between. The germline gives CDR1 LNHDA, CDR2 SQIVND (reference sequence). The CDR3 contains 15 residues. The CDR3 coding sequence is TGTGCCAGTAGTATAGTTGGGAGTAACACAGATACGCAGTATTTT. Its protein is CASSIVGSNTDTQYF.

CDR3: CASSPGNSGVYEQYF. CDR3 bases: TGCGCCAGCAGCCCCGGGAATAGCGGGGTGTACGAGCAGTACTTC. V usage is TRBV5-1 and J usage is TRBJ2-7; TRBD2 matches at 8 bases. Germline V CDR1 and CDR2: SGHRS, YFSETQ. The CDR3 loop spans 15 amino acids. The J segment lost 4 bases and the V segment lost 4 bases, leaving 10 bases of the junction unmatched.

V gene TRBV19 combines with J gene TRBJ1-2, with no clear D. Germline V gene sequence: CDR1 LNHDA, CDR2 SQIVND (reference sequence). The CDR3 extends over 13 amino acids. The V and J ends lost 5 bases and 4 bases respectively, with 11 bases between them. The CDR3 nucleotides are TGTGCCAGTAGTCCGCGGGTAATCTATGGCTACACCTTC. Amino acids: CASSPRVIYGYTF.

The rearrangement uses TRBV9 and TRBJ2-2, with TRBD1 as a possible D gene (6 bases). Per germline, CDR1 SGDLS and CDR2 YYNGEE. Trimming stripped 2 bases from V and 4 bases from J, with 21 bases between. The CDR3 spans 18 residues. In nucleotides, the CDR3 is TGTGCCAGCAGCGTGGCACACGCCGGGACAAGGGGCACCGGGGAGCTGTTTTTT. Translating it yields CASSVAHAGTRGTGELFF.

DNA for the CDR3: TGTGCCAGCAGGTCCGACAGAAATCAGCCCCAGCATTTT. It codes for CASRSDRNQPQHF. The gene calls are TRBV6-5 and TRBJ1-5, with D perhaps matching TRBD1 (5 bases). The CDR3 has 13 residues. Between the trimmed V and J ends, which lost 6 bases and 4 bases, there was a span of 10 bases. Germline CDR1 MNHEY, CDR2 SVGAGI.

The chain has TRBV7-6 and TRBJ2-5, with D perhaps TRBD1 (5 bases). Germline loops: CDR1 SGHVS, CDR2 FNYEAQ. The CDR3 loop spans 17 amino acids. V shed 1 base and J shed 2 bases, with 17 bases lying between them. CDR3 loop: CASSLGVQGSAQETQYF. The DNA for the CDR3 is TGTGCCAGCAGCTTAGGGGTTCAGGGTTCGGCTCAAGAGACCCAGTACTTC.

V and J are TRBV9 and TRBJ1-3; D perhaps matches TRBD1 (5 bases). The CDR3 length is 16 residues. The V gene lost 0 bases and the J gene lost 2 bases, with 12 bases spanning the gap. Looked up from germline, CDR1 is SGDLS and CDR2 is YYNGEE. The CDR3 reads CASSVAGGEAGNTIYF. CDR3 DNA sequence: TGTGCCAGCAGCGTAGCTGGGGGGGAGGCTGGAAACACCATATATTTT.

The chain combines TRBV11-2 with TRBJ2-7; D not resolved. V dropped 3 bases and J dropped 4 bases, with 7 bases sitting between them. CDR1 is SGHAT, CDR2 FQNNGV, per germline. The CDR3 runs 12 residues. The CDR3 loop reads CASSLGSYEQYF. The CDR3 nucleotides read TGTGCCAGCAGCTTGGGCAGTTACGAGCAGTACTTC.

CDR3 residues: CATGTGTGYTF. CDR3 in DNA: TGTGCCACGGGGACAGGGACGGGCTACACCTTC. The chain has TRBV24-1 and TRBJ1-2; 9 nucleotides line up with TRBD1. Germline trimming cut 10 bases from V and 8 bases from J; bases unmatched to any gene: 4. The germline V gene has CDR1 KGHDR and CDR2 SFDVKD. The CDR3 covers 11 residues.

This sequence joins TRBV5-6 and TRBJ2-5; the match to TRBD2 covers 9 bases. There are 14 residues in the CDR3. V was pared by 3 bases and J by 5 bases, with 5 bases of the junction left unmatched. Germline CDR1 is SGHDT and CDR2 is YYEEEE. The CDR3 sequence: CASSYAGGRETQYF. CDR3 sequence (DNA): TGTGCCAGCAGCTACGCGGGGGGGCGGGAGACCCAGTACTTC.

J is TRBJ1-4 and V is TRBV4-2; 10 bases line up with TRBD1. With V trimmed by 3 bases and J by 7 bases, 2 bases remained unmatched. CDR3 size: 14 residues. CDR1 is LGHNA, CDR2 YNFKEQ, per germline. The CDR3 protein is CASSQGTGVEKLFF. The CDR3, as DNA: TGTGCCAGCAGCCAGGGGACAGGGGTTGAAAAACTGTTTTTT.

The chain links TRBV5-1 to TRBJ2-3; 10 bases align to TRBD2. From germline, CDR1 is SGHRS and CDR2 YFSETQ. CDR3 size: 15 residues. V gave up 2 bases and J gave up 1 base; unmatched junction bases: 1. The CDR3 here is CASSFLAGGTDTQYF. The DNA of the CDR3 is TGCGCCAGCAGCTTTCTAGCGGGAGGCACAGATACGCAGTATTTT.

The CDR3 protein is CASSHVQTSGGETQYF. The CDR3 DNA reads TGTGCCAGCAGCCATGTCCAGACTAGCGGGGGAGAGACCCAGTACTTC. The J gene is TRBJ2-5, the V gene TRBV4-2, with 12 bases identical to TRBD2. The CDR3 sequence is 16 residues long. Germline CDR1 LGHNA, CDR2 YNFKEQ. Trimming cost V 3 bases and J 4 bases; bases outside gene matches: 6.

The chain joins TRBV18 to TRBJ1-6; 7 nucleotides agree with TRBD1. The germline V gene has CDR1 KGHSH and CDR2 LQKENI. J was trimmed by 8 bases and V by 1 base; bases with no gene match: 5. This CDR3 region has 15 residues. The CDR3 nucleotides read TGTGCCAGCTCACCACAGGGGGCCGAAGATTCACCCCTCCACTTT. It encodes CASSPQGAEDSPLHF.

The genes are TRBV25-1 and TRBJ2-6; 8 bases fit TRBD1. The V gene's germline CDR1 is MGHDK and CDR2 SYGVNS. The V gene end was trimmed by 3 bases and the J gene end by 4 bases; junction bases not matched to a gene: 5. The CDR3 extends over 16 amino acids. CDR3 amino acids: CASSDSDRAGANVLTF. CDR3 sequence (DNA): TGTGCCAGCAGTGATTCGGACAGGGCCGGGGCCAACGTCCTGACTTTC.

The chain employs TRBV5-1 and TRBJ2-3; D call uncertain. Trimming stripped 3 bases from V and 2 bases from J, with 10 bases between. The germline CDR1 and CDR2 sequences are SGHRS and YFSETQ. CDR3 length equals 14 residues. CDR3 sequence reads: CASSYPDTTDTQYF. The DNA of the CDR3 is TGCGCCAGCAGCTACCCCGACACCACAGATACGCAGTATTTT.

The J gene is TRBJ1-6, the V gene TRBV3-1 (or the pseudogene TRBV3-2); 9 bases fit TRBD1. Germline V CDR1 and CDR2: LGHDT, YNNKEL (reference sequence). The CDR3 runs to 17 residues. The J segment lost 8 bases and the V segment lost 1 base, leaving 9 bases of the junction unmatched. The CDR3 here is CASSQGTPGQGYSPLHF. In DNA form, the CDR3 reads TGTGCCAGCAGCCAAGGGACGCCGGGACAGGGTTATTCACCCCTCCACTTT.